What follows describes a single T cell receptor (beta chain). This specimen belongs to a study of blood T cell repertoires in COVID-19. As for the study in general: Sites across the United States, Italy and Spain contributed samples from acute and convalescent COVID-19. In each case, the material was cDNA or gDNA derived from T cells, B-cell-depleted T cells, or PBMCs.

Per the study methods: Amplification with reference gene primers provided the estimates of nucleated cell counts. The repertoire was sequenced with immunoSEQ multiplex PCR; TCRdb's copy has only in-frame clones and lacks some. The D gene and trimming were derived from the DNA, and the V and J assignments and clone size from that table. The repertoire holds around 330,000 clones, with roughly 90% as singletons. V was clipped by 7 bases and J by 4 bases; unmatched bases: 5. This CDR3 is built from 14 residues. The V gene's germline CDR1 is SGHAT and CDR2 FQNNGV. The TCR comes from a woman between 50 and 59 years old with active or convalescent COVID-19. The source material was peripheral blood. The rearrangement joins TRBV11-2 to TRBJ2-5, with 11 bases aligning to TRBD1. CDR3 sequence reads: CASTPGTGGETQYF. The DNA of the CDR3 is TGTGCCAGCACCCCCGGGACAGGGGGAGAGACCCAGTACTTC.